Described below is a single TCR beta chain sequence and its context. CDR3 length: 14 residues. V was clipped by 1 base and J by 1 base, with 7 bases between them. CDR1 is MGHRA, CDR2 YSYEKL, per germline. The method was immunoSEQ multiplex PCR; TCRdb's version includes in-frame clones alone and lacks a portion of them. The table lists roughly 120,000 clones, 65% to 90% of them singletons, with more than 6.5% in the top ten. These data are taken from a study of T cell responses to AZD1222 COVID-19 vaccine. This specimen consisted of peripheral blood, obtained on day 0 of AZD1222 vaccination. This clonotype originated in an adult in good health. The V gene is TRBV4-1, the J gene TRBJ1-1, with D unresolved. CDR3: CASSQGRANTEAFF. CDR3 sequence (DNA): TGCGCCAGCAGCCAAGGGAGGGCGAACACTGAAGCTTTCTTT.